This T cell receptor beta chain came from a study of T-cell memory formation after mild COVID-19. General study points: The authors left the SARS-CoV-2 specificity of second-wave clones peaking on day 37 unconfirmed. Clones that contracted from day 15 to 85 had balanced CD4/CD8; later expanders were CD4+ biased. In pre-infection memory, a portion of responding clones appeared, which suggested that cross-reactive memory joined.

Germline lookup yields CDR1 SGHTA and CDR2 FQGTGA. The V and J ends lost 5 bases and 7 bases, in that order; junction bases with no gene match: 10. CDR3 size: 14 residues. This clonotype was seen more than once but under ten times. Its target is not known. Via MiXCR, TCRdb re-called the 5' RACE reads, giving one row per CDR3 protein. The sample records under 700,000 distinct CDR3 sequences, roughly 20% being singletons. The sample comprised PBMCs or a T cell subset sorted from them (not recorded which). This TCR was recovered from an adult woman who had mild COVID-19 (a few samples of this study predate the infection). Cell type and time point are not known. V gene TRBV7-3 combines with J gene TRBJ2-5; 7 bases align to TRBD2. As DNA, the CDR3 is TGTGCCAGCAGCCGCACCACGACTAGCCCGACCCAGTACTTC. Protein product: CASSRTTTSPTQYF.